Listed below are T cell receptor beta chains from one sample, sequenced in a study of cytomegalovirus exposure and HLA in healthy donors. Produced via immunoSEQ multiplex PCR; TCRdb's table is partial and in-frame only. The table has around 210,000 clones, 70% to 90% seen once. What was sequenced was PBMCs. These receptor sequences come from a girl aged 2 to 9 in good health and CMV-seronegative. The CDR3 runs from the conserved cysteine through the conserved F or W. D genes are given only for firm matches. Expanded clones are given a class, and other clones once, few, many or no size at all.

>NA|TRBV10-2|NA|TRBJ2-1
CASIRERDNEQFF
TGCGCCAGCATCCGGGAGCGGGACAATGAGCAGTTCTTC
>NA|TRBV9|TRBD2|TRBJ2-1
CASSVALTSGRREQFF
TGTGCCAGCAGCGTAGCTCTGACTAGCGGGAGGCGGGAGCAGTTCTTC
>NA|TRBV7-7|TRBD1|TRBJ2-3
CASSSARDRGPGKYF
TGTGCCAGCAGCTCCGCTCGGGACAGGGGGCCAGGAAAGTATTTT
>NA|TRBV14|TRBD1|TRBJ1-2
CASSPWGRGDGYTF
TGTGCCAGCAGCCCGTGGGGCAGGGGGGATGGCTACACCTTC
>once|TRBV9|TRBD2|TRBJ2-5
CASSVGLAGGPSRETQYF
TGTGCCAGCAGCGTGGGGCTAGCGGGGGGGCCGTCTCGGGAGACCCAGTACTTC
>once|TRBV28|TRBD1|TRBJ2-7
CASSSSGTGSYEQYF
TGTGCCAGCAGTTCCTCCGGGACAGGGTCCTACGAGCAGTACTTC
>NA|TRBV6-6|NA|TRBJ2-1
CASRYQSFGYNEQFF
TGTGCCAGCAGATATCAGAGTTTCGGGTACAATGAGCAGTTCTTC
>NA|TRBV10-3|TRBD1|TRBJ2-5
CAISESTGYQETQYF
TGTGCCATCAGTGAGTCGACAGGGTACCAAGAGACCCAGTACTTC
>NA|TRBV11-2|TRBD2|TRBJ2-1
CASSWTSGGGNEQFF
TGTGCCAGCAGCTGGACTAGCGGGGGGGGCAATGAGCAGTTCTTC
>NA|TRBV19|TRBD1|TRBJ1-1
CASSDRVNTEAFF
TGTGCCAGTTCGGACAGGGTCAACACTGAAGCTTTCTTT
>NA|TRBV27|TRBD2|TRBJ2-2
CASSLFRAGGPGELFF
TGTGCCAGCAGTTTATTTCGAGCGGGAGGGCCCGGGGAGCTGTTTTTT
>few|TRBV27|NA|TRBJ2-7
CASGSPTGSYEQYF
TGTGCCAGCGGATCGCCTACGGGGTCTTACGAGCAGTACTTC
>NA|TRBV6-5|NA|TRBJ1-1
CASSYGLGRAFF
TGTGCCAGCAGTTATGGTTTGGGCCGAGCTTTCTTT
>NA|TRBV7-9|NA|TRBJ1-1
CASRKQGNTEAFF
TGTGCCAGCAGAAAACAGGGGAACACTGAAGCTTTCTTT
>NA|TRBV5-1|NA|TRBJ2-1
CASSRRVNEQFF
TGCGCCAGCAGCCGCAGGGTCAATGAGCAGTTCTTC
>NA|TRBV7-9|NA|TRBJ2-7
CASSFTGEEGYEQYF
TGTGCCAGCAGCTTTACCGGGGAGGAGGGTTACGAGCAGTACTTC
>once|TRBV6-6|TRBD2|TRBJ2-7
CASSSPSGRAAEQYF
TGTGCCAGCAGTTCCCCTAGCGGGAGGGCCGCCGAGCAGTACTTC
>NA|TRBV7-2|TRBD2|TRBJ2-7
CASSQAPAGGYEQYF
TGTGCCAGCAGTCAGGCCCCAGCGGGGGGATACGAGCAGTACTTC
>NA|TRBV5-5|NA|TRBJ1-1
CASSLTDLNTEAFF
TGTGCCAGCAGCTTAACAGACCTGAACACTGAAGCTTTCTTT
>NA|TRBV7-8|NA|TRBJ2-5
CASSLANNFPETQYF
TGTGCCAGCAGCTTAGCGAACAATTTTCCAGAGACCCAGTACTTC
>few|TRBV11-2|NA|TRBJ1-4
CASRFTPSGAGEKLFF
TGTGCCAGCAGGTTTACACCTTCAGGGGCGGGTGAAAAACTGTTTTTT
>NA|TRBV11-2|NA|TRBJ1-1
CASSLQDTNTEAFF
TGTGCCAGCAGCTTACAGGATACTAACACTGAAGCTTTCTTT
>NA|TRBV6-4|TRBD1|TRBJ1-1
CASSDSDRGKNTEAFF
TGTGCCAGCAGTGACTCAGACAGGGGGAAGAACACTGAAGCTTTCTTT
>NA|TRBV2|TRBD1|TRBJ1-2
CASSTGASNYGYTF
TGTGCCAGCAGTACAGGGGCGTCGAACTATGGCTACACCTTC
>NA|TRBV10-1|NA|TRBJ2-3
CASRADNTDTQYF
TGCGCCAGCAGGGCAGATAACACAGATACGCAGTATTTT
>once|TRBV30|TRBD1|TRBJ1-5
CACRLGTGGFDSNQPQHF
TGTGCCTGCCGGTTGGGGACAGGGGGCTTCGATAGCAATCAGCCCCAGCATTTT
>NA|TRBV2|NA|TRBJ1-2
CASSEAETVGPLKFF
TGTGCCAGCAGTGAAGCGGAGACAGTCGGACCATTAAAATTCTTC
>NA|TRBV10-2|TRBD1|TRBJ1-1
CASSGQGQRLLEAFF
TGCGCCAGCAGCGGACAGGGACAGCGCCTACTTGAAGCTTTCTTT